A selection of T cell receptor beta chains follows, all from one sample in a study of beta chain features in type 1 diabetes. Repertoires were generated with immunoSEQ multiplex PCR, while TCRdb's copy carries only in-frame clones and drops some. The sample contains roughly 700,000 clones, 10% to 15% of which appear only once. The sample taken for sequencing was naive CD4+ T cells from blood. The receptors here all came from a man younger than 35 with type 1 diabetes. Both conserved end residues are part of each CDR3. The D gene is left open where the match is weak. Only some rows state a clone size, as once, few, many or a class for expanded clones.

clone size | D gene | J gene | V gene | CDR3 length | CDR3 protein | CDR3 DNA
. | . | TRBJ2-7 | TRBV27 | 16 | CASSLRVTGGSYEQYF | TGTGCCAGCAGTTTAAGGGTCACAGGTGGGTCCTACGAGCAGTACTTC
. | . | TRBJ2-7 | TRBV7-2 | 15 | CASSSGMGITYEQYF | TGTGCCAGCAGCTCCGGCATGGGAATTACTTACGAGCAGTACTTC
few | . | TRBJ2-7 | TRBV7-2 | 12 | CASSLGDGEGYF | TGTGCCAGCAGCTTAGGAGACGGGGAAGGGTACTTC
few | TRBD1 | TRBJ2-2 | TRBV2 | 16 | CASSARQGLRSGELFF | TGTGCCAGCAGTGCCCGACAGGGGTTGAGGTCCGGGGAGCTGTTTTTT
. | . | TRBJ2-3 | TRBV14 | 14 | CASSQSAGTDTQYF | TGTGCCAGCAGCCAATCGGCAGGCACAGATACGCAGTATTTT
. | . | TRBJ2-3 | TRBV7-9 | 13 | CASSLRDGGTQYF | TGTGCCAGCAGCTTACGGGACGGAGGTACGCAGTATTTT
. | . | TRBJ2-5 | TRBV25-1 | 13 | CASSDKVGGTQYF | TGTGCCAGCAGTGACAAGGTCGGGGGGACCCAGTACTTC
. | . | TRBJ2-4 | TRBV7-2 | 19 | CASSLEGGEGSRGKNIQYF | TGTGCCAGCAGCTTAGAAGGGGGTGAGGGTTCGAGGGGCAAAAACATTCAGTACTTC
. | . | TRBJ1-2 | TRBV30 | 13 | CAWSVGDTYGYTF | TGTGCCTGGAGTGTAGGGGACACTTATGGCTACACCTTC
few | . | TRBJ1-4 | TRBV10-3 | 14 | CAISDREGQEKLFF | TGTGCCATCAGTGACCGAGAGGGCCAGGAAAAACTGTTTTTT
few | . | TRBJ2-1 | TRBV7-9 | 13 | CASSLSHSNEQFF | TGTGCCAGCAGCTTGTCCCATAGCAATGAGCAGTTCTTC
few | . | TRBJ2-5 | TRBV29-1 | 13 | CSVEAGAKETQYF | TGCAGCGTGGAGGCGGGGGCGAAGGAGACCCAGTACTTC
. | . | TRBJ1-2 | TRBV30 | 12 | CAWSLQGIGYTF | TGTGCCTGGAGTCTGCAGGGAATTGGCTACACCTTC
. | TRBD1 | TRBJ2-7 | TRBV6-6 | 14 | CASRESQGVDEQYF | TGTGCCAGCAGGGAATCACAGGGGGTCGACGAGCAGTACTTC
. | . | TRBJ2-7 | TRBV30 | 12 | CAWSASSYEQYF | TGTGCCTGGAGTGCGAGCTCCTACGAGCAGTACTTC
few | . | TRBJ1-1 | TRBV9 | 15 | CASSVEVRGNTEAFF | TGTGCCAGCAGCGTAGAAGTTAGGGGGAACACTGAAGCTTTCTTT
few | . | TRBJ2-1 | TRBV28 | 15 | CASSLSPPSYNEQFF | TGTGCCAGCAGTTTATCCCCCCCCTCCTACAATGAGCAGTTCTTC
. | . | TRBJ2-3 | TRBV9 | 16 | CASSQRGDNMPDTQYF | TGTGCCAGCAGCCAAAGAGGGGACAACATGCCGGATACGCAGTATTTT